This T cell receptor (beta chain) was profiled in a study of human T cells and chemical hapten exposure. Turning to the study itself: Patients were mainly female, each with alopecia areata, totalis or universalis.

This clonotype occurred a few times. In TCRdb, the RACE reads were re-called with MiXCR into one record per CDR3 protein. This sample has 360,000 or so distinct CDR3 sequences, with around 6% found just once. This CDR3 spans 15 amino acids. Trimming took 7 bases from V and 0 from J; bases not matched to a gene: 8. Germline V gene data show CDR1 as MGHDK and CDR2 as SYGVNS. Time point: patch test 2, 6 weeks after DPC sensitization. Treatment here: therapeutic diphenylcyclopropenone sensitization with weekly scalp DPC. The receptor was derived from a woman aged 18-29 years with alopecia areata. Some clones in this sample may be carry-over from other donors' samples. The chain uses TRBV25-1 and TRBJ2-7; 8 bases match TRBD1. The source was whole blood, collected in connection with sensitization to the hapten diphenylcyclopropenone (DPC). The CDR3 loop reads CASIPDRASSYEQYF. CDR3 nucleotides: TGTGCCAGCATTCCGGACAGGGCAAGCTCCTACGAGCAGTACTTC.